Shown below are 19 T cell receptor beta chains from a single sample sequenced in a study of Ad26.COV2.S vaccination and SARS-CoV-2 variants. Profiling relied on immunoSEQ multiplex PCR, and the TCRdb table lists in-frame clones only, not all of them. The sample has more than 300,000 clones, about 86% seen once. Treatment meaning: some 19 received Ad26.COV2.S at low or high dose, single or two shots; 5 received placebo; per-sample allocation not given. Collection of samples fell on day 63 after the first vaccine or placebo injection. Sample: peripheral blood, taken in a trial of Ad26.COV2.S vaccine versus placebo. Every receptor here comes from a person between 18 and 65 years old who received the Ad26.COV2.S COVID-19 vaccine or a placebo.

V and J are TRBV3-1 (or the pseudogene TRBV3-2) and TRBJ2-1; possibly TRBD1 or TRBD2 for D (5 bases each). The germline V and J ends were trimmed by 7 bases and 2 bases, with 9 bases remaining between them. Germline values: CDR1 LGHDT, CDR2 YNNKEL (reference sequence). The CDR3 extends over 13 amino acids. CDR3 protein: CASMGRAYNEQFF. In DNA form, the CDR3 reads TGTGCCAGCATGGGACGCGCCTACAATGAGCAGTTCTTC.

The rearrangement links TRBV4-2 to TRBJ1-1; perhaps TRBD1 as D (5 bases). The V gene's germline CDR1 is LGHNA and CDR2 YNFKEQ. The CDR3 has 15 amino acids. Trimming removed 4 bases from V and 5 bases from J, with 17 bases in between. The CDR3 region has the DNA TGTGCCAGCAGCCGGCAGGGCTTGGGGGAAACTGAAGCTTTCTTT. Translation gives CASSRQGLGETEAFF.

This clone has just one count. This chain links TRBV19 with TRBJ2-1, with D unresolved. The CDR3 is 11 amino acids. V was trimmed by 2 bases and J by 6 bases, leaving 2 bases between them. Germline V gene sequence: CDR1 LNHDA, CDR2 SQIVND (reference sequence). CDR3 DNA sequence: TGTGCCAGTAGTATATTCAATGAGCAGTTCTTC. It is translated as CASSIFNEQFF.

The CDR3 reads CASSFLAGGTDTQYF. CDR3 sequence (DNA): TGTGCCAGCAGCTTCCTAGCGGGGGGGACAGATACGCAGTATTTT. The V call is TRBV7-2, the J call TRBJ2-3; 12 bases align to TRBD2. V trimming: 3 bases; J trimming: 3 bases; junction bases outside the gene matches: 1. The germline V gene has CDR1 SGHTA and CDR2 FQGNSA. This CDR3 has 15 residues.

The chain's CDR3 is CASSQARAGYEQYF. The CDR3 nucleotides read TGTGCCAGCAGCCAAGCCCGCGCGGGGTACGAGCAGTACTTC. J is TRBJ2-7 and V is TRBV3-1 (or the pseudogene TRBV3-2), with a tentative D call TRBD2 (6 bases). The CDR3 loop spans 14 amino acids. Trimming took 1 base from V and 4 from J, leaving 11 bases between them. CDR1 is LGHDT and CDR2 is YNNKEL in the germline V gene (reference sequence).

This clone was observed a few times. The chain is built from TRBV4-1 and TRBJ1-4, with D unresolved. Germline V gives CDR1 MGHRA, CDR2 YSYEKL. Trimming removed 3 bases at V and 1 base at J, with 9 bases between. There are 15 residues in the CDR3. CDR3 coding DNA: TGCGCCAGCAGCCACCCCGGGAGAACTAATGAAAAACTGTTTTTT. Its protein product is CASSHPGRTNEKLFF.

This clone was found once. The rearrangement links TRBV5-1 to TRBJ2-3; D possibly corresponds to TRBD1 (5 bases). CDR1 SGHRS and CDR2 YFSETQ come from the germline V gene. V lost 0 bases to trimming and J lost 0 bases, with 8 bases between them. The CDR3 runs to 15 residues. CDR3: CASSLGGFSTDTQYF. The CDR3 nucleotides are TGCGCCAGCAGCTTGGGGGGCTTTAGCACAGATACGCAGTATTTT.

The V gene is TRBV4-2, the J gene TRBJ1-2; tentatively, D is TRBD1 (5 bases). The CDR3 extends over 15 amino acids. V gave up 0 bases and J gave up 5 bases, with 13 bases separating them. Looked up from germline, CDR1 is LGHNA and CDR2 is YNFKEQ. The CDR3 DNA reads TGTGCCAGCAGCCAAGATGATGGGACGGATTATGGCTACACCTTC. It specifies CASSQDDGTDYGYTF.

The J gene is TRBJ2-6, the V gene TRBV30; D is ambiguous. In germline, CDR1 is GTSNPN, CDR2 SVGIG (reference sequence). There are 13 residues in the CDR3. Between the trimmed V and J ends, which lost 3 bases and 2 bases, there was a span of 5 bases. For the CDR3, the DNA is TGTGCCTGGAGATGGGCTGGGGCCAACGTCCTGACTTTC. It is translated as CAWRWAGANVLTF.

The V and J genes are TRBV7-9 and TRBJ2-7; 7 nucleotides align to TRBD1. J lost 4 bases, V lost 2 bases, and 14 bases had no gene match. The germline V gene encodes CDR1 SEHNR and CDR2 FQNEAQ (reference sequence). This CDR3 is 17 amino acids long. The CDR3, as DNA: TGTGCCAGCAGCTTATCATTGAAGAGGACAGGAAAATACGAGCAGTACTTC. The encoded protein is CASSLSLKRTGKYEQYF.

V gene TRBV11-3 combines with J gene TRBJ2-1; TRBD1 aligns across 7 bases. CDR1 and CDR2 from the germline V gene are SGHNT and YENEEA. The CDR3 totals 17 residues. Unmatched junction bases numbered 15, after V lost 4 bases and J lost 6 bases. CDR3 sequence reads: CASSSIAGGKQGNEQFF. The CDR3, as DNA: TGTGCCAGCAGCTCCATAGCAGGGGGAAAACAAGGCAATGAGCAGTTCTTC.

J is TRBJ1-6 and V is TRBV4-1, with a possible D match to TRBD1 (5 bases). V dropped 4 bases and J dropped 9 bases, with 10 bases sitting between them. This CDR3 is built from 13 residues. Germline CDR1 reads MGHRA; CDR2 reads YSYEKL. CDR3 bases: TGCGCCAGCAGCCTCCTGACAGTTTCACCCCTCCACTTT. Residues: CASSLLTVSPLHF.

The V call is TRBV3-1 (or the pseudogene TRBV3-2), the J call TRBJ1-5, with unresolved D. This CDR3 region has 14 residues. The V gene's germline CDR1 is LGHDT and CDR2 YNNKEL (reference sequence). V was cut by 4 bases and J by 0 bases, with 7 bases left in between. For the CDR3, the DNA is TGTGCCAGCAGCCGCTCAAATAGCAATCAGCCCCAGCATTTT. Its protein product is CASSRSNSNQPQHF.

The chain recombines TRBV6-2 or TRBV6-3 with TRBJ1-6, with unresolved D. This CDR3 is built from 16 residues. The germline V gene encodes CDR1 MNHEY and CDR2 SVGEGT. The ends were cut back, 2 bases at V and 10 bases at J, with 18 bases in the middle. Here the CDR3 DNA reads TGTGCCAGCAGTTACCCCTTACTAGCTCCGAGGTCACCCCTCCACTTT. Translating it yields CASSYPLLAPRSPLHF.

There are a few counts of this clone. The chain employs TRBV6-5 and TRBJ1-2; possibly TRBD1 for D (5 bases). Trimming took off 7 bases at V and 4 bases at J, with 16 bases between the two ends. There are 14 residues in the CDR3. The germline gives CDR1 MNHEY, CDR2 SVGAGI. The CDR3 DNA reads TGTGCCAGCATCCAAGGGTCAGGGTTCTATGGCTACACCTTC. It codes for CASIQGSGFYGYTF.

V usage is TRBV5-6 and J usage is TRBJ2-6, with 7 bases lining up with TRBD1. The CDR3 is made up of 14 amino acids. V lost 6 bases to trimming and J lost 2 bases; unmatched junction nucleotides: 2. The V gene's germline CDR1 is SGHDT and CDR2 YYEEEE. This chain's CDR3 is CASTDRAGANVLTF. The CDR3, as DNA: TGTGCCAGCACCGACAGGGCTGGGGCCAACGTCCTGACTTTC.

The chain couples TRBV7-6 to TRBJ1-1; weak D call: TRBD1 (5 bases). CDR3 size: 13 residues. Trimming stripped 5 bases from V and 5 bases from J, with 12 bases between. CDR1 is SGHVS, CDR2 FNYEAQ, per germline. The CDR3 loop is CASSRLWGTEAFF. CDR3 DNA: TGTGCCAGCAGCCGACTTTGGGGGACTGAAGCTTTCTTT.

Here the CDR3 DNA reads TGTGCCAGCAGCTTGGGGGGGACAGGTTATAATTCACCCCTCCACTTT. Residues: CASSLGGTGYNSPLHF. The chain recombines TRBV5-6 with TRBJ1-6; TRBD1 agrees at 8 bases. This CDR3 contains 16 residues. Germline V gives CDR1 SGHDT, CDR2 YYEEEE. The ends lost 0 bases at V and 4 bases at J; junction bases unmatched: 3.

The chain links TRBV6-5 to TRBJ2-7; tentatively, D is TRBD1 (6 bases). The V end was cut by 6 bases, the J end by 0 bases, with 12 bases between. Germline assignment: CDR1 MNHEY and CDR2 SVGAGI. The CDR3 is made up of 14 amino acids. CDR3 bases: TGTGCCAGCAGCTCAGGGGCGAGCTCCTACGAGCAGTACTTC. Its translation: CASSSGASSYEQYF.